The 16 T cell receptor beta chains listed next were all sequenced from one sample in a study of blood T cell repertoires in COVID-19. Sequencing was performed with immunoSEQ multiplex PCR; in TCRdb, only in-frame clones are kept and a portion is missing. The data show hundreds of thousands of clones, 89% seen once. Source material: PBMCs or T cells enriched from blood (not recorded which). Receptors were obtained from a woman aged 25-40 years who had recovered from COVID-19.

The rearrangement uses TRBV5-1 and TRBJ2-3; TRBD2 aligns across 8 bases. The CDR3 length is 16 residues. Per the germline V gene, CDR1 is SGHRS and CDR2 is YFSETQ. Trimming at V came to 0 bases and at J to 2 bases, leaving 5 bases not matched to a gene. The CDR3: CASSLASGGYTDTQYF. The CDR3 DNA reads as TGCGCCAGCAGCTTGGCAAGCGGGGGCTACACAGATACGCAGTATTTT. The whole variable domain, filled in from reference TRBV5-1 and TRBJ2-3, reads KAGVTQTPRYLIKTRGQQVTLSCSPISGHRSVSWYQQTPGQGLQFLFEYFSETQRNKGNFPGRFSGRQFSNSRSEMNVSTLELGDSALYLCASSLASGGYTDTQYFGPGTRLTVL.

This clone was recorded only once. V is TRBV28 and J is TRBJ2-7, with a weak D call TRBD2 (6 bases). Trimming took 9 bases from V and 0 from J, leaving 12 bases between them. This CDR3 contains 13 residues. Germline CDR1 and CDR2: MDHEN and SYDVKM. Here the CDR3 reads CASGTLSSYEQYF. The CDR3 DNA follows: TGTGCCAGTGGGACTCTAAGCTCCTACGAGCAGTACTTC.

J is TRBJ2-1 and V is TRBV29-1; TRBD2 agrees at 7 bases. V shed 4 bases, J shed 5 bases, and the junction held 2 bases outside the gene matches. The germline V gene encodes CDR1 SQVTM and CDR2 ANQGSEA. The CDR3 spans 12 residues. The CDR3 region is CSVASGNNEQFF. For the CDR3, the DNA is TGCAGCGTTGCTAGCGGTAACAATGAGCAGTTCTTC.

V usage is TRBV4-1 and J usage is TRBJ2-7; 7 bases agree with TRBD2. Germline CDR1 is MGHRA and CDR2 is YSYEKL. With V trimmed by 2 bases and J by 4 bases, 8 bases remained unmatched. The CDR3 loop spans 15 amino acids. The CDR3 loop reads CASSQQGSGDYEQYF. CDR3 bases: TGCGCCAGCAGCCAACAGGGCAGCGGGGATTACGAGCAGTACTTC.

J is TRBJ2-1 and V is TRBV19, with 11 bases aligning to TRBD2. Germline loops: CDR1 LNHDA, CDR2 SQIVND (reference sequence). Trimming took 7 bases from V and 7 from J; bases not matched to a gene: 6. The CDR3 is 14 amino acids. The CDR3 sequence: CASNIAGGPNEQFF. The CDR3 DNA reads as TGTGCCAGTAACATAGCGGGAGGGCCAAATGAGCAGTTCTTC.

The CDR3 loop reads CASSSPAPGEAFF. As DNA, the CDR3 is TGTGCCAGCAGCTCCCCCGCTCCGGGGGAAGCTTTCTTT. The J gene is TRBJ1-1, the V gene TRBV11-2; no clear D. The CDR3 loop spans 13 amino acids. Germline CDR1 SGHAT, CDR2 FQNNGV. V lost 4 bases and J 8 bases, leaving 14 bases between the germline ends. Looking up the rest from reference TRBV11-2 and TRBJ1-1 gives the full variable domain: EAGVAQSPRYKIIEKRQSVAFWCNPISGHATLYWYQQILGQGPKLLIQFQNNGVVDDSQLPKDRFSAERLKGVDSTLKIQPAKLEDSAVYLCASSSPAPGEAFFGQGTRLTVV.

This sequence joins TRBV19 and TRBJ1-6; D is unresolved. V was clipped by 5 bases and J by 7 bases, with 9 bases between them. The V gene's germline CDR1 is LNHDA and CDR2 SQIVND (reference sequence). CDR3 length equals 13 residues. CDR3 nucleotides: TGTGCCAGTAGTGGAGGTCTGAATTCACCCCTCCACTTT. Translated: CASSGGLNSPLHF. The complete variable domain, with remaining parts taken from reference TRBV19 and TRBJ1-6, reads DGGITQSPKYLFRKEGQNVTLSCEQNLNHDAMYWYRQDPGQGLRLIYYSQIVNDFQKGDIAEGYSVSREKKESFPLTVTSAQKNPTAFYLCASSGGLNSPLHFGNGTRLTVT.

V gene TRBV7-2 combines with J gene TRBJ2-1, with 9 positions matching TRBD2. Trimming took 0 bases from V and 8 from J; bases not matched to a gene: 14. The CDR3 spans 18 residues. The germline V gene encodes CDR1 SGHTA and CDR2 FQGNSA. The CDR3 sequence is CASSLASFSGSTGDEQFF. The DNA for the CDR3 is TGTGCCAGCAGCTTAGCGTCCTTTAGCGGGAGTACTGGGGATGAGCAGTTCTTC.

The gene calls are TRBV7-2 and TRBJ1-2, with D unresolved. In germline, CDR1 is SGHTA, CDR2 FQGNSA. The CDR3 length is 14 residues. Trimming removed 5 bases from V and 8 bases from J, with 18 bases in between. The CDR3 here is CASSPPGPGRGYTF. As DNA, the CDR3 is TGTGCCAGCAGCCCCCCCGGTCCTGGGAGGGGCTACACCTTC.

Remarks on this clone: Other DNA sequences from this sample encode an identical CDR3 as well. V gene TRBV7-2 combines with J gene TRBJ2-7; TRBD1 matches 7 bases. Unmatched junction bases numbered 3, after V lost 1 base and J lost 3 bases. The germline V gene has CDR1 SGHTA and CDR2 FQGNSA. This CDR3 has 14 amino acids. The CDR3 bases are TGTGCCAGCAGCTTAGGACAGGGCAACTACGAGCAGTACTTC. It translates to CASSLGQGNYEQYF.

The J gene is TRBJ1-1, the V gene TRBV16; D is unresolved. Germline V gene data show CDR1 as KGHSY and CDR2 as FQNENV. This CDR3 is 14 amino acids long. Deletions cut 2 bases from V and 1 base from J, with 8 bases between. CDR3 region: CASSQGWRNTEAFF. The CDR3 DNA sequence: TGTGCCAGCAGCCAAGGATGGAGGAACACTGAAGCTTTCTTT.

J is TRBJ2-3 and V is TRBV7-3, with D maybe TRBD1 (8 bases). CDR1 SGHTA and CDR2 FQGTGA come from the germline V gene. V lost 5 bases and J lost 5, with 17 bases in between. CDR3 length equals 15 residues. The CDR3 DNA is TGTGCCAGCAGCCCCTGGGGGGGGACAGGAGATACGCAGTATTTT. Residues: CASSPWGGTGDTQYF.

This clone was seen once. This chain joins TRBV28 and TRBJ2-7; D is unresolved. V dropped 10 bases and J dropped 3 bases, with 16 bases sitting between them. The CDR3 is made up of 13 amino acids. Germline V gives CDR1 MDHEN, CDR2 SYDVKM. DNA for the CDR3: TGTGCCACCCAACGAGAGATCTTCTACGAGCAGTACTTC. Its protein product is CATQREIFYEQYF.

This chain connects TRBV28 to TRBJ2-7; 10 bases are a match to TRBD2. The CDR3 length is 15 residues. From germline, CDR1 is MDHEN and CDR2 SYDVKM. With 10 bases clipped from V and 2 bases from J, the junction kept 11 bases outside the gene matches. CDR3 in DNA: TGTGCCACCTCTCAGCTAGCGGGAGTCACCTACGAGCAGTACTTC. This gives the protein CATSQLAGVTYEQYF.

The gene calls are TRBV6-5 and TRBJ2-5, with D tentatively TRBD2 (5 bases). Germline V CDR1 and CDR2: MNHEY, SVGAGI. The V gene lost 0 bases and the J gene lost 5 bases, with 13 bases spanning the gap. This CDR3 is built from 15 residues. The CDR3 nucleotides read TGTGCCAGCAGTTACTCGTCGGGGAGCCAGGAGACCCAGTACTTC. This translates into CASSYSSGSQETQYF.

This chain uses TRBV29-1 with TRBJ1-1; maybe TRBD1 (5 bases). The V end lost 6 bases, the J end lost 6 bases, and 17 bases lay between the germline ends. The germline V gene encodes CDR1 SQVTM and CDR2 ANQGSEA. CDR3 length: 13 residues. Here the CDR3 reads CSVHTQGYPEAFF. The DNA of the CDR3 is TGCAGCGTCCACACTCAGGGCTATCCTGAAGCTTTCTTT. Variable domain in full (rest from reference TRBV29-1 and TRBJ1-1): SAVISQKPSRDICQRGTSLTIQCQVDSQVTMMFWYRQQPGQSLTLIATANQGSEATYESGFVIDKFPISRPNLTFSTLTVSNMSPEDSSIYLCSVHTQGYPEAFFGQGTRLTVV.